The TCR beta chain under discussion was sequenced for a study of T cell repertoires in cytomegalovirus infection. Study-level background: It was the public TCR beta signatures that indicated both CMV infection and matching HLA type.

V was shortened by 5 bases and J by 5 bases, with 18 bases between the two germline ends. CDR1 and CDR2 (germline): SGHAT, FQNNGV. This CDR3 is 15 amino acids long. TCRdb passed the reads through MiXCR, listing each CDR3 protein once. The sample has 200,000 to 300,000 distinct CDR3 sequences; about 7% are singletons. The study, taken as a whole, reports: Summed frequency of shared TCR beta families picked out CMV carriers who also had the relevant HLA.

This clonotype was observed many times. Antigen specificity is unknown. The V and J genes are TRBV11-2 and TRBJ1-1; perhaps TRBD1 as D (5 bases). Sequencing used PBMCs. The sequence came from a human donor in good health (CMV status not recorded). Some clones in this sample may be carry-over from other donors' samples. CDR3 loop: CASSPNRGFLTEAFF. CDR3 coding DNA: TGTGCCAGCAGCCCGAACCGGGGGTTTCTTACTGAAGCTTTCTTT.